These 32 T cell receptor beta chains originate from one sample sequenced in a study of PD-L1 blockade in urothelial cancer. Sequencing used immunoSEQ multiplex PCR; TCRdb keeps in-frame clones, though not all of them. Of 56,000 or so clones listed, about 86% are singletons. The sequenced sample was PBMCs, obtained around atezolizumab (anti-PD-L1) treatment. These receptors were obtained from a man aged 50 or older with urothelial cancer.

The chain carries TRBV11-2 and TRBJ2-2, with D possibly TRBD2 on 5 matching bases. The germline CDR1 and CDR2 sequences are SGHAT and FQNNGV. The CDR3 spans 14 residues. The V and J ends lost 0 bases and 6 bases respectively, with 8 bases between them. CDR3 in amino acids: CASSLDSLAGELFF. In DNA form, the CDR3 reads TGTGCCAGCAGCTTAGATTCACTAGCCGGGGAGCTGTTTTTT. Full variable domain (outside the CDR3, taken from reference TRBV11-2 and TRBJ2-2): EAGVAQSPRYKIIEKRQSVAFWCNPISGHATLYWYQQILGQGPKLLIQFQNNGVVDDSQLPKDRFSAERLKGVDSTLKIQPAKLEDSAVYLCASSLDSLAGELFFGEGSRLTVL.

This clone was observed a few times. J is TRBJ1-1 and V is TRBV6-6, with D uncertain. V was trimmed by 0 bases and J by 3 bases, leaving 11 bases between them. The CDR3 is 15 residues long. CDR1 is MNHNY and CDR2 is SVGAGI in the germline V gene (reference sequence). This CDR3 is CASSYSIAEDTEAFF. In DNA, the CDR3 is TGTGCCAGCAGTTACTCGATAGCGGAGGACACTGAAGCTTTCTTT.

J is TRBJ2-1 and V is TRBV19; 9 bases fit TRBD1. V lost 8 bases, J lost 4 bases, and 6 bases stayed unmatched. The CDR3 covers 14 residues. The germline CDR1 and CDR2 sequences are LNHDA and SQIVND (reference sequence). CDR3 sequence reads: CASHLTGGYNEQFF. In DNA, the CDR3 is TGTGCCAGTCATCTGACAGGGGGATACAATGAGCAGTTCTTC.

The genes are TRBV25-1 and TRBJ2-7; possibly TRBD1 for D (5 bases). Trimming shortened V by 7 bases and J by 7 bases, and 14 bases separated the two germline ends. Germline loops: CDR1 MGHDK, CDR2 SYGVNS. The CDR3 is made up of 12 amino acids. The chain's CDR3 is CASMDTFGEQYF. CDR3 nucleotide sequence: TGTGCCAGCATGGACACTTTCGGGGAGCAGTACTTC.

The CDR3: CASSVSPGGTYEQYF. CDR3 DNA: TGTGCCAGCAGCGTTTCTCCGGGAGGGACATACGAGCAGTACTTC. The rearrangement uses TRBV9 and TRBJ2-7, with 8 bases matching TRBD2. Germline CDR1 and CDR2: SGDLS and YYNGEE. V shed 2 bases, J shed 4 bases, and the junction held 8 bases outside the gene matches. This CDR3 spans 15 amino acids.

CDR3 residues: CASTIISGSYEQYF. Here the CDR3 DNA reads TGTGCCAGCACTATTATTAGCGGTTCCTACGAGCAGTACTTC. The rearrangement links TRBV11-2 to TRBJ2-7, with TRBD2 as a possible D gene (6 bases). The V end lost 7 bases, the J end lost 1 base, and 14 bases lay between the germline ends. The CDR3 runs 14 residues. Germline V gene sequence: CDR1 SGHAT, CDR2 FQNNGV.

The chain has TRBV27 and TRBJ2-2; D ambiguous. CDR3 length: 14 residues. The germline CDR1 and CDR2 sequences are MNHEY and SMNVEV (reference sequence). V dropped 6 bases and J dropped 3 bases, with 11 bases sitting between them. CDR3 loop: CASRRRSYTGELFF. In nucleotides, the CDR3 is TGTGCCAGCAGGCGCCGTTCATACACCGGGGAGCTGTTTTTT.

This clone has just a few counts. The chain is built from TRBV11-1 and TRBJ1-6; D remains unclear. V lost 2 bases and J 6 bases, leaving 8 bases between the germline ends. Germline CDR1 is SGHAT and CDR2 is FQDESV (reference sequence). This CDR3 has 14 amino acids. The chain's CDR3 is CASSLRGGNSPLHF. In DNA, the CDR3 is TGTGCCAGCAGCTTACGGGGAGGTAATTCACCCCTCCACTTT. The full variable domain, its missing parts supplied by reference TRBV11-1 and TRBJ1-6, is EAEVAQSPRYKITEKSQAVAFWCDPISGHATLYWYRQILGQGPELLVQFQDESVVDDSQLPKDRFSAERLKGVDSTLKIQPAELGDSAMYLCASSLRGGNSPLHFGNGTRLTVT.

This sequence joins TRBV6-5 and TRBJ1-6; D ambiguous. The V end was cut by 6 bases, the J end by 0 bases, with 9 bases between. This CDR3 spans 15 amino acids. Germline-derived CDR1 and CDR2 are MNHEY and SVGAGI. This CDR3 is CASRRLSSYNSPLHF. In nucleotides, the CDR3 is TGTGCCAGCAGAAGATTGAGCTCCTATAATTCACCCCTCCACTTT.

The rearrangement uses TRBV27 and TRBJ1-3; D gene unclear. The CDR3 is 13 residues long. Deletions cut 6 bases from V and 1 base from J, with 7 bases between. Germline V gene data show CDR1 as MNHEY and CDR2 as SMNVEV (reference sequence). For the CDR3, the DNA is TGTGCCAGCAGCCGAGGGTCTGGAAACACCATATATTTT. This codes for CASSRGSGNTIYF.

As for this clone: Additional DNA sequences in this sample encode the identical CDR3. The chain recombines TRBV27 with TRBJ1-2; 8 bases are a match to TRBD1. Germline lookup yields CDR1 MNHEY and CDR2 SMNVEV (reference sequence). The CDR3 is 13 residues long. V shed 6 bases and J 5 bases; nucleotides not matched to a gene: 5. CDR3: CASRNDRGYGYTF. As DNA, the CDR3 is TGTGCCAGCAGGAATGACAGGGGATATGGCTACACCTTC.

The rearrangement uses TRBV7-2 and TRBJ2-5; TRBD2 might be the D (5 bases). Germline V gene sequence: CDR1 SGHTA, CDR2 FQGNSA. The CDR3 runs to 14 residues. The V end was cut by 5 bases, the J end by 2 bases, with 12 bases between. The CDR3 DNA is TGTGCCAGCAGCGCCCGACGGACTCAAGAGACCCAGTACTTC. This sequence encodes CASSARRTQETQYF.

V is TRBV28 and J is TRBJ1-4, with D possibly TRBD1 on 6 matching bases. Trimming stripped 6 bases from V and 5 bases from J, with 10 bases between. Per germline, CDR1 MDHEN and CDR2 SYDVKM. The CDR3 has 13 amino acids. The CDR3 protein is CASSPGQNEKLFF. In DNA, the CDR3 is TGTGCCAGCAGCCCGGGACAAAATGAAAAACTGTTTTTT. Full variable domain (remainder filled in from reference TRBV28 and TRBJ1-4): DVKVTQSSRYLVKRTGEKVFLECVQDMDHENMFWYRQDPGLGLRLIYFSYDVKMKEKGDIPEGYSVSREKKERFSLILESASTNQTSMYLCASSPGQNEKLFFGSGTQLSVL.

This chain connects TRBV7-2 to TRBJ2-4; possibly TRBD2 for D (6 bases). This CDR3 has 14 residues. Trimming took 2 bases from V and 10 from J, leaving 15 bases between them. Germline V gene sequence: CDR1 SGHTA, CDR2 FQGNSA. For the CDR3, the DNA is TGTGCCAGCAGCTTAAGGGACTGGGGAGAGATTCAGTACTTC. This translates into CASSLRDWGEIQYF.

The rearrangement uses TRBV5-6 and TRBJ2-5, with D tentatively TRBD2 (6 bases). The CDR3 totals 16 residues. The germline gives CDR1 SGHDT, CDR2 YYEEEE. V shed 0 bases and J shed 1 base, with 13 bases lying between them. For the CDR3, the DNA is TGTGCCAGCAGCTTGGGCGGGGCCTACCTCCAAGAGACCCAGTACTTC. This sequence encodes CASSLGGAYLQETQYF.

The rearrangement joins TRBV30 to TRBJ2-2; 13 bases are a match to TRBD2. The V and J ends lost 5 bases and 7 bases, in that order; junction bases with no gene match: 10. CDR3 length: 16 amino acids. Germline CDR1 reads GTSNPN; CDR2 reads SVGIG (reference sequence). CDR3 in amino acids: CAWYTGLAGPLGELFF. CDR3 nucleotides: TGTGCCTGGTATACGGGACTAGCGGGACCACTCGGGGAGCTGTTTTTT.

The chain is built from TRBV7-2 and TRBJ2-7, with TRBD2 as a possible D gene (5 bases). Germline V CDR1 and CDR2: SGHTA, FQGNSA. The germline V and J ends were trimmed by 2 bases and 5 bases, with 19 bases remaining between them. The CDR3 has 16 amino acids. The CDR3 coding sequence is TGTGCCAGCAGCTTAAGACGGGGTGGGAGTAGGAACGAGCAGTACTTC. Its protein is CASSLRRGGSRNEQYF.

This sequence joins TRBV18 and TRBJ1-1; D may be TRBD1 (5 bases). With 2 bases removed from V and 11 bases from J, the gap between germline ends came to 15 bases. Germline V lookup: CDR1 KGHSH, CDR2 LQKENI. The CDR3 spans 13 residues. CDR3 in DNA: TGTGCCAGCTCACCAAGCGCAGGGATAGTTGCTTTCTTT. Amino acid sequence: CASSPSAGIVAFF.

J is TRBJ1-1 and V is TRBV5-8; possibly TRBD1 for D (6 bases). CDR3 length equals 16 residues. Deletions cut 6 bases from V and 0 bases from J, with 18 bases between. The germline V gene encodes CDR1 SGHTS and CDR2 YDEGEE. DNA of the CDR3: TGTGCCAGCAAGACCCCCTGGGGGCCCTTGAACACTGAAGCTTTCTTT. It codes for CASKTPWGPLNTEAFF.

The chain carries TRBV30 and TRBJ2-1; 9 bases agree with TRBD1. V trimming: 5 bases; J trimming: 5 bases; junction bases outside the gene matches: 10. The CDR3 has 15 residues. CDR1 is GTSNPN, CDR2 SVGIG, per germline (reference sequence). CDR3 nucleotide sequence: TGTGCCTGGGTAGCCGGGACAGGGCTTAACAATGAGCAGTTCTTC. This sequence encodes CAWVAGTGLNNEQFF.

In its sample, this clone was seen once. In DNA form, the CDR3 reads TGCGCCAGCAGCTTGGGTTCCCCTAGTGGTGATGAGCAGTTCTTC. This translates into CASSLGSPSGDEQFF. The chain couples TRBV5-1 to TRBJ2-1; the D is unclear. Germline V gene lookup returns CDR1 SGHRS and CDR2 YFSETQ. V shed 0 bases and J shed 8 bases, with 15 bases lying between them. This CDR3 is built from 15 residues.

The DNA for the CDR3 is TGTGCCAGCAGCCTAATGGGACAGGGGGACTATGGCTACACCTTC. This gives the protein CASSLMGQGDYGYTF. J is TRBJ1-2 and V is TRBV14; 11 bases match TRBD1. Germline CDR1 is SGHDN and CDR2 is FVKESK. The V segment lost 4 bases and the J segment 3 bases; nucleotides outside the gene matches: 4. The CDR3 is 15 residues long.

The chain recombines TRBV18 with TRBJ1-5; 8 nucleotides line up with TRBD1. Germline lookup yields CDR1 KGHSH and CDR2 LQKENI. The CDR3 is made up of 13 amino acids. Trimming took 3 bases from V and 7 from J; bases not matched to a gene: 2. As DNA, the CDR3 is TGTGCCAGCTCACCGGACAGGGACCAGCCCCAGCATTTT. Residues: CASSPDRDQPQHF.

This clone showed up just once. The chain recombines TRBV7-8 with TRBJ1-1; perhaps TRBD1 as D (5 bases). This CDR3 spans 16 amino acids. The V gene lost 2 bases and the J gene lost 5 bases, with 18 bases spanning the gap. Germline lookup yields CDR1 SGHVS and CDR2 FQNEAQ. CDR3 nucleotide sequence: TGTGCCAGCAGCTTACCCAGTGGGGGGGGGTGGACTGAAGCTTTCTTT. This sequence encodes CASSLPSGGGWTEAFF.

This clone was counted a single time. V is TRBV5-4 and J is TRBJ2-2, with 7 bases that match TRBD2. This CDR3 comprises 16 residues. CDR1 SGHNT and CDR2 YYREEE come from the germline V gene (reference sequence). Trimming took 6 bases from V and 0 from J; bases not matched to a gene: 8. CDR3 residues: CASNTQLAANTGELFF. Written as DNA, the CDR3 is TGTGCCAGCAACACCCAGCTAGCGGCGAACACCGGGGAGCTGTTTTTT.

J is TRBJ2-7 and V is TRBV5-1, with TRBD2 identical over 7 bases. The CDR3 contains 13 residues. CDR1 is SGHRS, CDR2 YFSETQ, per germline. The J segment lost 0 bases and the V segment lost 5 bases, leaving 2 bases of the junction unmatched. CDR3 in DNA: TGCGCCAGCAGTACGGGGGGCTCCTACGAGCAGTACTTC. Translation gives CASSTGGSYEQYF.

V is TRBV7-2 and J is TRBJ1-5; D unresolved. With 2 bases removed from V and 6 bases from J, the gap between germline ends came to 8 bases. Germline-derived CDR1 and CDR2 are SGHTA and FQGNSA. This CDR3 region has 13 residues. CDR3 protein: CASSLMSPQPQHF. In nucleotides, the CDR3 is TGTGCCAGCAGCTTAATGAGCCCTCAGCCCCAGCATTTT.

The rearrangement joins TRBV27 to TRBJ2-7; 10 bases align to TRBD2. Trimming cost V 6 bases and J 4 bases; bases outside gene matches: 3. The V gene's germline CDR1 is MNHEY and CDR2 SMNVEV (reference sequence). There are 13 residues in the CDR3. CDR3 region: CASRLAGGYEQYF. CDR3 sequence (DNA): TGTGCCAGCAGATTAGCGGGAGGATACGAGCAGTACTTC.

V and J are TRBV6-6 and TRBJ2-5; weak D call: TRBD2 (5 bases). Germline V lookup: CDR1 MNHNY, CDR2 SVGAGI (reference sequence). V gave up 6 bases and J gave up 0 bases, with 8 bases separating them. There are 13 residues in the CDR3. CDR3 loop: CASRERYQETQYF. CDR3 coding DNA: TGTGCCAGCAGAGAGCGGTACCAAGAGACCCAGTACTTC.

The chain recombines TRBV5-4 with TRBJ2-7; possibly TRBD2 for D (6 bases). Trimming left V 2 bases short and J 2 bases short, with 14 bases between. The CDR3 spans 15 residues. CDR1 and CDR2 (germline): SGHNT, YYREEE (reference sequence). CDR3 sequence: CASSFTSGGTYEQYF. The CDR3 DNA is TGTGCCAGCAGCTTTACTTCAGGAGGGACCTACGAGCAGTACTTC.

The sample holds one count of this clone. Written as DNA, the CDR3 is TGTGCCAGCAGGGGTGGCCCCACAGCTAACTATGGCTACACCTTC. Its translation: CASRGGPTANYGYTF. V gene TRBV7-2 combines with J gene TRBJ1-2; no clear D gene. The CDR3 loop spans 15 amino acids. With 6 bases removed from V and 0 bases from J, the gap between germline ends came to 14 bases. CDR1 and CDR2 from the germline V gene are SGHTA and FQGNSA.

The CDR3 DNA reads TGTGCCAGTAGTATAGTAGCTCGGGCGTCTAGCGGGCGATACAATGAGCAGTTCTTC. Protein: CASSIVARASSGRYNEQFF. The chain recombines TRBV19 with TRBJ2-1, with 8 bases lining up with TRBD2. Germline trimming cut 1 base from V and 4 bases from J; bases unmatched to any gene: 15. The CDR3 sequence is 19 residues long. CDR1 LNHDA and CDR2 SQIVND come from the germline V gene (reference sequence).